A selection of T cell receptor beta chains follows, all from one sample in a study of T-cell reconstitution after alpha-beta-depleted transplantation in children. A single record per CDR3 protein comes from TCRdb applying MiXCR to the PCR reads. The repertoire holds 600,000 to 700,000 distinct CDR3 sequences, with approximately 15% as singletons. Sequenced material: PBMCs from the stem cell graft donor, taken from the stem cell graft. Receptors were obtained from a human donor who donated a stem cell graft to a child with acute myeloid leukemia. CDR3s include the opening cysteine and the closing phenylalanine or tryptophan. The D gene is left open where the match is weak. Size is omitted from some rows. Given values are once, few, many or a class for expanded clones.

TRBV7-9,NA,TRBJ2-1,NA,CASSFGAAINEQFF,TGTGCCAGCAGCTTCGGGGCAGCGATCAATGAGCAGTTCTTC
TRBV7-9,NA,TRBJ2-5,few,CASSLAGGYETQYF,TGTGCCAGCAGCTTAGCCGGGGGTTATGAGACCCAGTACTTC
TRBV12-3/TRBV12-4,NA,TRBJ1-5,few,CASSEGGRNQPQHF,TGTGCCAGCAGTGAGGGGGGGCGAAATCAGCCCCAGCATTTT
TRBV11-1,TRBD1,TRBJ2-3,once,CASSFPRQGQTDTQYF,TGTGCCAGCAGCTTCCCCCGACAGGGGCAGACGGATACGCAGTATTTT
TRBV29-1,NA,TRBJ1-2,few,CSVGGSEHGYTF,TGCAGCGTTGGGGGGTCCGAGCATGGCTACACCTTC
TRBV21-1,NA,TRBJ2-5,NA,CASSKEKRRYQETQYF,TGTGCCAGCAGCAAAGAAAAGAGACGGTACCAAGAGACCCAGTACTTC
TRBV10-2,NA,TRBJ1-5,many,CASSDGGSNQPQHF,TGCGCCAGCAGCGATGGGGGCAGCAATCAGCCCCAGCATTTT
TRBV9,NA,TRBJ2-1,NA,CASSVESREQFF,TGTGCCAGCAGCGTAGAGTCCCGGGAGCAGTTCTTC
TRBV5-1,TRBD1,TRBJ1-6,few,CASSTGEKDSPLHF,TGCGCCAGCAGCACAGGGGAAAAAGATTCACCCCTCCACTTT
TRBV5-1,TRBD2,TRBJ2-1,many,CASSWERGGAYNEQFF,TGCGCCAGCAGCTGGGAGCGGGGGGGCGCGTACAATGAGCAGTTCTTC
TRBV4-1,TRBD1,TRBJ2-3,NA,CASRDRETDTQYF,TGCGCCAGCCGGGACAGGGAAACAGATACGCAGTATTTT
TRBV7-9,TRBD2,TRBJ2-3,NA,CASGLAGRTDTQYF,TGTGCCAGCGGATTAGCGGGACGCACAGATACGCAGTATTTT
TRBV24-1,TRBD1,TRBJ2-5,NA,CATSDPRGPETQYF,TGTGCCACCAGTGACCCCAGGGGGCCAGAGACCCAGTACTTC
TRBV5-1,NA,TRBJ2-5,NA,CASSFREDGETQYF,TGCGCCAGCAGCTTTAGGGAGGACGGCGAGACCCAGTACTTC
TRBV6-5,TRBD2,TRBJ2-5,many,CASSYVAGEGETQYF,TGTGCCAGCAGTTACGTAGCGGGGGAGGGAGAGACCCAGTACTTC
TRBV10-3,NA,TRBJ1-2,many,CAIGVEQNYGYTF,TGTGCCATCGGTGTAGAGCAGAACTATGGCTACACCTTC
TRBV20-1,TRBD2,TRBJ2-5,NA,CSARDQGTSGITQETQYF,TGCAGTGCTAGAGATCAGGGAACTAGCGGGATTACTCAAGAGACCCAGTACTTC
TRBV15,NA,TRBJ2-2,NA,CATSKESIGAGELFF,TGTGCCACCAGCAAGGAGAGCATAGGGGCCGGGGAGCTGTTTTTT
TRBV20-1,NA,TRBJ1-6,many,CSAETPGQIAPLHF,TGCAGTGCTGAGACCCCGGGACAAATCGCACCCCTCCACTTT
TRBV12-3/TRBV12-4,NA,TRBJ1-2,NA,CASSARDGANYGYTF,TGTGCCAGCAGTGCCCGGGACGGAGCTAACTATGGCTACACCTTC
TRBV20-1,NA,TRBJ2-5,many,CSAREAGGVDQETQYF,TGCAGTGCTCGTGAGGCAGGGGGGGTGGACCAAGAGACCCAGTACTTC
TRBV7-9,TRBD1,TRBJ1-2,NA,CASSLVGDRRYGYTF,TGTGCCAGCAGCTTAGTTGGGGACAGGCGCTATGGCTACACCTTC
TRBV20-1,TRBD1,TRBJ2-7,many,CSARDQRGHSYEQYF,TGCAGTGCTAGAGATCAGAGGGGGCACTCCTACGAGCAGTACTTC
TRBV6-2/TRBV6-3,TRBD1,TRBJ1-2,NA,CASRVGQGIYGYTF,TGTGCCAGCAGGGTTGGACAGGGGATATATGGCTACACCTTC
TRBV2,TRBD2,TRBJ2-1,once,CASVISGGIGNEQFF,TGTGCCAGCGTCATTAGCGGGGGAATCGGCAATGAGCAGTTCTTC
TRBV12-3/TRBV12-4,TRBD1,TRBJ1-3,few,CASSANRGQGSGNTIYF,TGTGCCAGCAGCGCTAACAGGGGGCAGGGGTCTGGAAACACCATATATTTT
TRBV20-1,NA,TRBJ2-7,few,CSARDGRTYEQYF,TGCAGTGCTAGAGATGGACGGACCTACGAGCAGTACTTC
TRBV20-1,NA,TRBJ2-7,NA,CSAGGRASSYEQYF,TGCAGTGCTGGCGGCAGGGCGAGCTCCTACGAGCAGTACTTC
TRBV20-1,NA,TRBJ1-1,many,CSATRGGNTEAFF,TGCAGTGCTACGAGAGGGGGGAACACTGAAGCTTTCTTT
TRBV20-1,TRBD2,TRBJ2-5,many,CSARTTGLAGWETQYF,TGCAGTGCTAGAACCACGGGACTAGCGGGTTGGGAGACCCAGTACTTC
TRBV6-5,TRBD1,TRBJ1-2,many,CASSFSGQPYGYTF,TGTGCCAGCAGTTTCTCGGGACAGCCCTATGGCTACACCTTC
TRBV12-3/TRBV12-4,NA,TRBJ1-2,many,CASSPGDGPNYGYTF,TGTGCCAGCAGTCCCGGGGACGGTCCTAACTATGGCTACACCTTC
TRBV6-1,NA,TRBJ1-2,many,CASREYRVGIRGYTF,TGTGCCAGCAGGGAATACAGGGTCGGGATCCGTGGCTACACCTTC
TRBV25-1,TRBD1,TRBJ2-7,few,CASRSGGSYEQYF,TGTGCCAGCAGATCAGGGGGCTCCTACGAGCAGTACTTC
TRBV5-1,NA,TRBJ2-3,few,CASNNDGRGKASTDTQYF,TGCGCCAGCAATAACGACGGTCGAGGCAAGGCTAGCACAGATACGCAGTATTTT
TRBV20-1,TRBD1,TRBJ2-3,few,CSAREMDRPTDTQYF,TGCAGTGCTAGAGAGATGGACAGGCCCACAGATACGCAGTATTTT
TRBV7-2,TRBD1,TRBJ2-7,NA,CASSWGQGVSYEQYF,TGTGCCAGCAGCTGGGGACAGGGGGTGTCCTACGAGCAGTACTTC
TRBV6-2/TRBV6-3,NA,TRBJ2-1,NA,CASKVSGGYNEQFF,TGTGCCAGCAAAGTGTCTGGGGGCTACAATGAGCAGTTCTTC
TRBV20-1,TRBD2,TRBJ2-1,many,CSARGSGGYYNEQFF,TGCAGTGCTAGGGGGAGCGGGGGGTATTACAATGAGCAGTTCTTC
TRBV4-3,NA,TRBJ1-6,few,CASSRDGTNSPLHF,TGCGCCAGCAGCCGGGACGGAACTAATTCACCCCTCCACTTT
TRBV7-3,NA,TRBJ1-1,NA,CASSLRGRTEAFF,TGTGCCAGCAGCTTAAGGGGCCGGACTGAAGCTTTCTTT
TRBV7-8,NA,TRBJ2-2,few,CASSRSGSTGELFF,TGTGCCAGCAGCAGAAGCGGTTCAACCGGGGAGCTGTTTTTT
TRBV7-2,NA,TRBJ2-1,many,CASSLYPPYNEQFF,TGTGCCAGCAGCTTATACCCTCCTTACAATGAGCAGTTCTTC
TRBV20-1,NA,TRBJ1-1,many,CSALRTDSVMNTEAFF,TGCAGTGCCCTACGGACGGACTCCGTCATGAACACTGAAGCTTTCTTT
TRBV29-1,NA,TRBJ1-3,few,CSARRGGSGNTIYF,TGCAGCGCGAGGCGGGGGGGCTCTGGAAACACCATATATTTT
TRBV7-6,NA,TRBJ1-4,NA,CASSLDSWDGRPNEKLFF,TGTGCCAGCAGCTTAGACTCTTGGGACGGGAGACCTAATGAAAAACTGTTTTTT